The 25 T cell receptor beta chains below were found in one sample sequenced in a study of glioma-infiltrating T cells after dendritic cell vaccination. Assay: immunoSEQ multiplex PCR; the TCRdb copy retains only in-frame clones and omits some. The table records about 92,000 clones, 80% to 90% of them present only once. Source: blood, taken before dendritic cell vaccination. The source of these receptors is a human donor with glioblastoma.

V gene TRBV5-4 combines with J gene TRBJ2-7; 8 bases line up with TRBD1. In germline, CDR1 is SGHNT, CDR2 YYREEE (reference sequence). The CDR3 length is 14 residues. V trimming: 5 bases; J trimming: 1 base; junction bases outside the gene matches: 5. The CDR3 region has the DNA TGTGCCAGCAGGGGGACAGGAGATTCCTACGAGCAGTACTTC. Translated: CASRGTGDSYEQYF.

This rearrangement joins TRBV7-9 to TRBJ2-3, with D perhaps TRBD1 (6 bases). Germline loops: CDR1 SEHNR, CDR2 FQNEAQ (reference sequence). The V gene lost 5 bases and the J gene lost 0 bases, with 9 bases spanning the gap. CDR3 length: 14 residues. CDR3 sequence reads: CASSQTGSTDTQYF. The CDR3 region has the DNA TGTGCCAGCAGCCAGACAGGTAGCACAGATACGCAGTATTTT.

This clone was observed a handful of times. V and J are TRBV5-6 and TRBJ2-1; 7 nucleotides match TRBD2. This CDR3 contains 16 residues. J was trimmed by 2 bases and V by 2 bases; bases with no gene match: 7. Germline lookup yields CDR1 SGHDT and CDR2 YYEEEE. This CDR3 is CASSFDAGDPYNEQFF. Written as DNA, the CDR3 is TGTGCCAGCAGCTTTGACGCGGGAGACCCCTACAATGAGCAGTTCTTC.

The chain has TRBV28 and TRBJ2-5, with TRBD1 identical over 8 bases. J was trimmed by 0 bases and V by 2 bases; bases with no gene match: 2. The CDR3 contains 15 residues. The germline V gene has CDR1 MDHEN and CDR2 SYDVKM. The CDR3 reads CASSLPDRDQETQYF. CDR3 DNA sequence: TGTGCCAGCAGTTTACCGGACAGGGACCAAGAGACCCAGTACTTC.

DNA of the CDR3: TGTGCCAGCAGCTCACCTAGAAACTCCCGGGACTTTATACCAGATACGCAGTATTTT. Translation: CASSSPRNSRDFIPDTQYF. V gene TRBV5-6 combines with J gene TRBJ2-3, with D perhaps matching TRBD2 (6 bases). Germline V lookup: CDR1 SGHDT, CDR2 YYEEEE. V lost 3 bases, J lost 4 bases, and 27 bases lay in between. This CDR3 spans 19 amino acids. The complete variable domain, with remaining parts taken from reference TRBV5-6 and TRBJ2-3, reads DAGVTQSPTHLIKTRGQQVTLRCSPKSGHDTVSWYQQALGQGPQFIFQYYEEEERQRGNFPDRFSGHQFPNYSSELNVNALLLGDSALYLCASSSPRNSRDFIPDTQYFGPGTRLTVL.

The sample holds one count of this clone. The V and J genes are TRBV5-1 and TRBJ2-1; 15 positions match TRBD2. CDR3 length: 15 amino acids. CDR1 is SGHRS and CDR2 is YFSETQ in the germline V gene. With V trimmed by 3 bases and J by 9 bases, 4 bases remained unmatched. CDR3: CASSWTSGGAAEQFF. DNA for the CDR3: TGCGCCAGCAGCTGGACTAGCGGGGGGGCGGCTGAGCAGTTCTTC.

The chain carries TRBV11-1 and TRBJ1-1; TRBD1 matches at 8 bases. There are 17 residues in the CDR3. The J segment lost 0 bases and the V segment lost 4 bases, leaving 10 bases of the junction unmatched. CDR1 and CDR2 (germline): SGHAT, FQDESV (reference sequence). CDR3 region: CASSSRTGYFLNTEAFF. Here the CDR3 DNA reads TGTGCCAGCAGCTCTCGGACAGGGTATTTCCTGAACACTGAAGCTTTCTTT.

The chain links TRBV29-1 to TRBJ2-3, with D possibly matching TRBD2 (6 bases). With 4 bases removed from V and 1 base from J, the gap between germline ends came to 15 bases. The CDR3 sequence is 15 residues long. Germline CDR1 SQVTM, CDR2 ANQGSEA. CDR3 sequence: CSVVVGVAGTDTQYF. CDR3 nucleotide sequence: TGCAGCGTTGTTGTTGGGGTAGCGGGCACAGATACGCAGTATTTT.

The table lists this clone with a few counts. J is TRBJ1-1 and V is TRBV7-8; 7 positions match TRBD1. Germline V gene data show CDR1 as SGHVS and CDR2 as FQNEAQ. Unmatched junction bases numbered 5, after V lost 5 bases and J lost 2 bases. The CDR3 covers 14 residues. The CDR3, as DNA: TGTGCCAGCAGCGCGCGACAGGGAAACACTGAAGCTTTCTTT. Translating gives CASSARQGNTEAFF.

The V gene is TRBV4-3, the J gene TRBJ2-5, with D maybe TRBD1 (6 bases). The J call may be mistaken, given a closer DNA end match to TRBJ2-7. The germline CDR1 and CDR2 sequences are LGHNA and YSLEER. This CDR3 has 15 amino acids. The CDR3 DNA reads as TGCGCCAGCAGCCAAGAGGGGGACAACTCCTACGAGCAGTACTTC. Translation gives CASSQEGDNSYEQYF.

This clone came up once. The rearrangement uses TRBV6-4 and TRBJ1-2; TRBD1 matches 7 bases. Germline V gives CDR1 MRHNA, CDR2 SNTAGT. This CDR3 has 15 residues. V was clipped by 3 bases and J by 4 bases; unmatched bases: 8. In DNA form, the CDR3 reads TGTGCCAGCAGTGAAGGACCAGGGGGGCTCTATGGCTACACCTTC. Its protein is CASSEGPGGLYGYTF.

The genes are TRBV7-3 and TRBJ2-2; TRBD2 aligns across 9 bases. CDR3 length: 16 residues. Germline V gene sequence: CDR1 SGHTA, CDR2 FQGTGA. With V trimmed by 0 bases and J by 6 bases, 5 bases remained unmatched. CDR3 sequence: CASSLTLAGTAGELFF. The CDR3 DNA is TGTGCCAGCAGCTTAACGCTAGCGGGGACCGCCGGGGAGCTGTTTTTT.

The genes are TRBV6-1 and TRBJ1-5, with D perhaps matching TRBD1 (5 bases). The ends were cut back, 7 bases at V and 7 bases at J, with 14 bases in the middle. CDR1 and CDR2 (germline): MNHNS, SASEGT. This CDR3 spans 13 amino acids. The CDR3 DNA sequence: TGTGCCAGCAATCCCTTTGGGGCCCAGCCCCAGCATTTT. It is translated as CASNPFGAQPQHF.

The rearrangement joins TRBV6-5 to TRBJ1-2; 8 bases map to TRBD1. The CDR3 covers 16 residues. The germline CDR1 and CDR2 sequences are MNHEY and SVGAGI. Trimming removed 0 bases from V and 7 bases from J; junction bases left unmatched: 10. CDR3 sequence (DNA): TGTGCCAGCAGTTACTCTAGGGCAGGGGGCTTGGGTGGCTACACCTTC. Translated: CASSYSRAGGLGGYTF.

This clone has just one count. This sequence joins TRBV5-6 and TRBJ2-5; 9 nucleotides match TRBD1. V lost 4 bases and J lost 5; bases outside the gene matches: 12. The CDR3 runs to 16 residues. Germline V gene sequence: CDR1 SGHDT, CDR2 YYEEEE. CDR3 amino acids: CASSLITGTGRETQYF. The CDR3 DNA is TGTGCCAGCAGCCTCATTACCGGGACAGGGAGGGAGACCCAGTACTTC.

This sequence joins TRBV5-1 and TRBJ2-1, with 13 positions matching TRBD2. CDR1 SGHRS and CDR2 YFSETQ come from the germline V gene. J gave up 8 bases and V 1 base, and 9 bases lay outside the gene matches. The CDR3 extends over 17 amino acids. CDR3 protein: CASSLLKTSGGEDEQFF. As DNA, the CDR3 is TGCGCCAGCAGCTTGCTAAAAACTAGCGGGGGGGAGGATGAGCAGTTCTTC.

The CDR3 here is CASSRLAGGPDTQYF. The CDR3 DNA sequence: TGTGCCAGTAGTCGACTAGCGGGAGGGCCAGATACGCAGTATTTT. The chain is built from TRBV19 and TRBJ2-3, with 14 nucleotides matching TRBD2. V lost 5 bases, J lost 4 bases, and 2 bases stayed unmatched. CDR1 LNHDA and CDR2 SQIVND come from the germline V gene (reference sequence). The CDR3 has 15 amino acids. Filled out from reference TRBV19 and TRBJ2-3, the complete variable domain reads DGGITQSPKYLFRKEGQNVTLSCEQNLNHDAMYWYRQDPGQGLRLIYYSQIVNDFQKGDIAEGYSVSREKKESFPLTVTSAQKNPTAFYLCASSRLAGGPDTQYFGPGTRLTVL.

The chain carries TRBV5-5 and TRBJ1-2; 8 bases agree with TRBD1. Germline V gene lookup returns CDR1 SGHKS and CDR2 YYEKEE (reference sequence). The CDR3 has 15 amino acids. Trimming removed 4 bases from V and 6 bases from J; junction bases left unmatched: 11. CDR3 nucleotide sequence: TGTGCCAGCAGCCTCAGGACAGGGTCTTACGATGGCTACACCTTC. It codes for CASSLRTGSYDGYTF.

The genes are TRBV9 and TRBJ2-1; D is unclear. Trimming cost V 0 bases and J 0 bases, with 7 bases left between them. There are 15 residues in the CDR3. CDR1 and CDR2 from the germline V gene are SGDLS and YYNGEE. CDR3 bases: TGTGCCAGCAGCGTAGAGTCTAGCTCCTACAATGAGCAGTTCTTC. It is translated as CASSVESSSYNEQFF.

The V gene is TRBV2, the J gene TRBJ1-5; 11 nucleotides align to TRBD1. CDR1 and CDR2 from the germline V gene are SNHLY and FYNNEI. Trimming at V came to 6 bases and at J to 4 bases, leaving 2 bases not matched to a gene. The CDR3 spans 14 residues. CDR3 amino acids: CASRDRGPNQPQHF. DNA of the CDR3: TGTGCCAGCAGGGACAGGGGGCCTAATCAGCCCCAGCATTTT.

CDR3 sequence (DNA): TGTGCCATTACAAGCGCCGACCCAACAGGCTCTTACAATTACAATGAGCAGTTCTTC. Protein product: CAITSADPTGSYNYNEQFF. The chain is built from TRBV2 and TRBJ2-1; possible D gene TRBD1, 5 bases. Germline V gene lookup returns CDR1 SNHLY and CDR2 FYNNEI. This CDR3 has 19 amino acids. V was pared by 10 bases and J by 4 bases, with 32 bases between.

This clone was picked up a small number of times. V usage is TRBV2 and J usage is TRBJ1-5, with D possibly matching TRBD1 (5 bases). The V gene lost 7 bases and the J gene lost 5 bases, with 9 bases spanning the gap. The germline gives CDR1 SNHLY, CDR2 FYNNEI. The CDR3 sequence is 12 residues long. The CDR3 sequence is CASTGGYQPQHF. The CDR3 bases are TGTGCCAGCACGGGGGGGTATCAGCCCCAGCATTTT.

This sequence joins TRBV7-8 and TRBJ2-5; maybe TRBD2 (5 bases). Trimming took 3 bases from V and 6 from J, leaving 17 bases between them. Germline values: CDR1 SGHVS, CDR2 FQNEAQ. This CDR3 comprises 15 residues. This CDR3 reads CASSFGGRDPKTQYF. CDR3 coding DNA: TGTGCCAGCAGCTTCGGCGGTCGGGATCCAAAGACCCAGTACTTC.

The gene calls are TRBV27 and TRBJ1-2; possibly TRBD1 for D (5 bases). CDR1 and CDR2 from the germline V gene are MNHEY and SMNVEV (reference sequence). V dropped 4 bases and J dropped 5 bases, with 14 bases sitting between them. This CDR3 has 14 residues. The CDR3 spells CASSSRQGAYGYTF. CDR3 nucleotides: TGTGCCAGCAGTTCCCGGCAGGGCGCGTATGGCTACACCTTC.

The chain's CDR3 is CASSYGTSGSYEQYF. DNA of the CDR3: TGTGCCAGCAGTTACGGGACTAGCGGGAGCTACGAGCAGTACTTC. V and J are TRBV6-5 and TRBJ2-7; 14 nucleotides line up with TRBD2. V shed 2 bases, J shed 3 bases, and the junction held 0 bases outside the gene matches. Germline V gene data show CDR1 as MNHEY and CDR2 as SVGAGI. The CDR3 consists of 15 residues.